A selection of T cell receptor beta chains follows, all from one sample in a study of beta chain features in type 1 diabetes. Some clones are missing from TCRdb's copy, which holds only in-frame ones; the method was immunoSEQ multiplex PCR. Among 630,000 or so clones listed, more than 13% were seen once. Sequencing was carried out using naive CD4+ T cells from blood. Receptors originate from a man younger than 30 with type 1 diabetes. Both conserved end residues are part of each CDR3.

v_gene: TRBV7-3; CDR3aa: CASSPPEAGLGDEQFF
v_gene: TRBV5-1; CDR3aa: CASKRRGSADNEQFF
v_gene: TRBV7-3; CDR3aa: CASSEDPGRAFF
v_gene: TRBV5-1; CDR3aa: CASSLDPFYEQYF
v_gene: TRBV9; CDR3aa: CASSGLGTGENEQFF
v_gene: TRBV7-2; CDR3aa: CASSPGTVNTEAFF
v_gene: TRBV30; CDR3aa: CAWSVGRGPPQHF
v_gene: TRBV28; CDR3aa: CASRTSGKTFHEQYF
v_gene: TRBV19; CDR3aa: CASGRDNEKLFF
v_gene: TRBV7-9; CDR3aa: CAAGGTDTQYF
v_gene: TRBV16; CDR3aa: CASSQSREKLFF
v_gene: TRBV18; CDR3aa: CASSRQGGNEQFF
v_gene: TRBV30; CDR3aa: CAWTRQVIGELFF
v_gene: TRBV2; CDR3aa: CATPRDRESGELFF
v_gene: TRBV30; CDR3aa: CAWQRDEQYF
v_gene: TRBV5-1; CDR3aa: CASSPSGMDEQFF
v_gene: TRBV20-1; CDR3aa: CSDRNEQFF
v_gene: TRBV9; CDR3aa: CASSVHSGANVLTF
v_gene: TRBV2; CDR3aa: CASSDRDTEAFF
v_gene: TRBV5-4; CDR3aa: CASSLDSGTGENEQFF
v_gene: TRBV4-2; CDR3aa: CASSQEHDYEQYF
v_gene: TRBV14; CDR3aa: CASSLSTGMGPNTEAFF
v_gene: TRBV2; CDR3aa: CATGEGNYGYTF
v_gene: TRBV13; CDR3aa: CASSSRTSGSTDTQYF
v_gene: TRBV4-2; CDR3aa: CASSQDTGVGAFF
v_gene: TRBV28; CDR3aa: CASSLVQLSQETQYF
v_gene: TRBV11-2; CDR3aa: CASSLEGQLNSPLHF
v_gene: TRBV19; CDR3aa: CASSMTTGELFF
v_gene: TRBV10-3; CDR3aa: CAIRGPGRGPDTQYF
v_gene: TRBV11-2; CDR3aa: CASKRLAGETQYF
v_gene: TRBV6-5; CDR3aa: CASSASGIPYNEQFF
v_gene: TRBV30; CDR3aa: CAWSYTNTGELFF
v_gene: TRBV6-5; CDR3aa: CASSPWYGYTF
v_gene: TRBV10-3; CDR3aa: CAISLTGFSYEQYF
v_gene: TRBV5-1; CDR3aa: CASSLAGQGNTGELFF
v_gene: TRBV18; CDR3aa: CASSPRYDPTGELFF
v_gene: TRBV7-2; CDR3aa: CASSISSGRDYEQYF
v_gene: TRBV4-3; CDR3aa: CASSQSREETQYF
v_gene: TRBV9; CDR3aa: CASSVASGYNEQFF
v_gene: TRBV30; CDR3aa: CAWGGLADTEQFF
v_gene: TRBV30; CDR3aa: CAWSEASGTGYNEQFF
v_gene: TRBV28; CDR3aa: CASSAVVEAFF
v_gene: TRBV5-1; CDR3aa: CASSKRDRRDDGELFF
v_gene: TRBV7-9; CDR3aa: CASSLHKNTEAFF
v_gene: TRBV7-2; CDR3aa: CASSLTPGTGGDTQYF
v_gene: TRBV30; CDR3aa: CAWSTGGHSNQPQHF
v_gene: TRBV6-5; CDR3aa: CASSYNSGTVVGYTF
v_gene: TRBV7-2; CDR3aa: CASSPRDRGSYNEQFF
v_gene: TRBV6-5; CDR3aa: CASSDNHYTSYGYTF
v_gene: TRBV5-4; CDR3aa: CASSFGVGQPQHF
v_gene: TRBV7-2; CDR3aa: CASSSTLSEQYF
v_gene: TRBV27; CDR3aa: CASSPNPSSSGANVLTF
v_gene: TRBV5-1; CDR3aa: CASSWTGGEQYF
v_gene: TRBV11-3; CDR3aa: CASSSRSNTEAFF
v_gene: TRBV2; CDR3aa: CASSEGDYGYTF